Sequencing of this T cell receptor beta chain was carried out in a study (dated by TCRdb to between 2015 and 2016). Looking at the study overall: The study examined whether tumor-infiltrating Tregs in breast cancer are drawn from blood Tregs or arise in situ by conversion from other CD4+ T cell subsets. Summary of the overall study and its limitations: Rather than covering whole repertoires, validation in the larger cohort was restricted to a single TCR beta V-J rearrangement. The TCR alpha and beta sequences of tumor-infiltrating Tregs showed the greatest overlap with tumor naive CD4+ T cells, followed by blood naive CD4+ T cells. Tumor memory CD4+ T cell TCR gene usage clustered with blood and lymph node memory CD4+ cells and lymph node naive CD4+ cells.

This clonotype was found many times. The specificity of this receptor is unknown. The sample holds no much larger clone one base away, and base qualities are not on file. Full-length TCR variable regions were amplified by 5' RACE PCR using constant-region reverse primers, and then by semi-nested PCR using Nested Universal Primer A. Using the ReliaPrep RNA Cell Miniprep System, total RNA was extracted, and the SMARTer RACE 5'/3' Kit was then used to reverse transcribe the RNA into 5'RACE-ready cDNA. An Illumina MiSeq was used to sequence the full-length TCR alpha and beta libraries, which had been barcoded with multiplex adaptors. The original pipeline was this. For each of nine subset-tissue groups, sequencing data from the five patients were combined, and the groups were compared by unsupervised clustering of TCR gene usage. The Morisita-Horn index, with shared sequences weighted by their contribution to each repertoire, was used to calculate repertoire similarity. TCRdb trimmed the raw reads at Q25, called clones with MiXCR and kept productive beta chains. Every CDR3 protein is listed once, alongside the most common genes and DNA of its rows. The V and J calls come from TCRdb's annotation, not from the publication. This sample gives roughly 56,000 distinct CDR3 sequences in total; just under 30% of them show up just once. The top ten hold 2% to 2.5% of the sample.

The Miltenyi Naive CD4+ T Cell Isolation kit was used to purify naive CD4+ T cells, and CD25 microbeads were used to remove Tregs. Tregs, naive and memory CD4+ T cells from tumor, blood and ipsilateral draining lymph nodes of about five breast cancer patients underwent full-length TCR alpha and beta sequencing. Tumor tissue and lymph nodes obtained by ipsilateral axillary dissection were perfused with PBS, cut into small pieces and digested using collagenase I and hyaluronidase. FACS confirmed that the sorted cell populations were more than 90% pure. The source material was tumor-infiltrating naive CD4+ T cells sorted from the breast tumor. Sample cell subset or site, as interpreted from the label and publication: naive CD4+ T cells, CD4+CD45RA+CD25-. The clonotype comes from a female donor with breast cancer.

The CDR3 in this case is CASSGPFSGSGNNEQFF. The base sequence is TGTGCCAGCAGCGGTCCCTTTAGCGGGAGTGGAAACAATGAGCAGTTCTTC. The sequence links TRBV9 to TRBJ2-1; 9 bases in the middle match TRBD2. CDR1 and CDR2 (SGDLS, YYNGEE) derive from the germline V gene. At the junction V is shortened by 3 bases and J by 5 bases; bases outside the gene matches: 12. Reading from cysteine to phenylalanine, the CDR3 counts 17 amino acids. CDR3 DNA is the only sequence kept; it has 51 bases, read in frame from the first base.